The next 20 T cell receptor beta chains were all read from a single sample in a study of blood T cell repertoires in COVID-19. Sequencing was performed with immunoSEQ multiplex PCR; in TCRdb, only in-frame clones are kept and a portion is missing. The sample yields 150,000 to 200,000 clones, about 88% seen once. Sequencing input: peripheral blood. These receptors were collected from a man in his 70s with active or convalescent COVID-19.

On this clone itself: The sample has other DNA sequences that encode this CDR3 too. The V and J genes are TRBV28 and TRBJ1-2; maybe TRBD1 (5 bases). The CDR3 is made up of 14 amino acids. CDR1 is MDHEN, CDR2 SYDVKM, per germline. Trimming removed 6 bases at V and 0 bases at J, with 11 bases between. CDR3 region: CASRTGSTNYGYTF. The CDR3 DNA follows: TGTGCCAGCAGAACAGGTTCTACTAACTATGGCTACACCTTC.

The genes are TRBV28 and TRBJ1-6; a possible D gene is TRBD1 (5 bases). Trimming took 2 bases from V and 4 from J, leaving 12 bases between them. The length of the CDR3 is 16 residues. Germline V gene data show CDR1 as MDHEN and CDR2 as SYDVKM. CDR3 nucleotide sequence: TGTGCCAGCAGTTTAGGGAGACGGGGGTATAATTCACCCCTCCACTTT. Residues: CASSLGRRGYNSPLHF.

In its sample, this clone was seen once. The chain carries TRBV20-1 and TRBJ2-7, with D possibly being TRBD2 (5 bases). Trimming pared 3 bases from V and 2 bases from J, leaving 14 bases between. The CDR3 runs 14 residues. CDR1 and CDR2 (germline): DFQATT, SNEGSKA (reference sequence). The CDR3 DNA sequence: TGCAGTGCTAGTGTGCCGAGCGGTGCCTACGAGCAGTACTTC. The encoded protein is CSASVPSGAYEQYF.

CDR3 sequence: CASSERVRVNSPLHF. The CDR3 bases are TGTGCCAGCAGTGAAAGGGTCAGGGTGAATTCACCCCTCCACTTT. V and J are TRBV6-1 and TRBJ1-6; TRBD1 is a possible D gene (5 bases). The CDR3 runs to 15 residues. V was shortened by 2 bases and J by 7 bases, with 12 bases between the two germline ends. Germline CDR1 reads MNHNS; CDR2 reads SASEGT.

This clone was seen only once. The chain uses TRBV21-1 and TRBJ1-4; the D call of TRBD1 is as the table states it, not checked on the DNA. TRBV21-1 corresponds to a pseudogene. This CDR3 region has 19 residues. For the CDR3, the DNA is TGTGCCAGCAGCCCCCTCGGCTTGGCCACAGGACCGTGTAATGAAAAACTGTTTTTT. This encodes CASSPLGLATGPCNEKLFF.

The chain recombines TRBV30 with TRBJ1-6; maybe TRBD1 (5 bases). V lost 0 bases and J lost 10, with 13 bases in between. Germline CDR1 reads GTSNPN; CDR2 reads SVGIG (reference sequence). The CDR3 runs to 14 residues. CDR3 sequence reads: CAWSVRGGRSPLHF. CDR3 DNA: TGTGCCTGGAGTGTACGGGGGGGAAGATCACCCCTCCACTTT.

The chain employs TRBV4-3 and TRBJ2-7, with D possibly matching TRBD1 (5 bases). CDR1 and CDR2 (germline): LGHNA, YSLEER. The CDR3 runs to 17 residues. V was pared by 0 bases and J by 2 bases, with 17 bases between. The CDR3 reads CASSQDPPLRVAYEQYF. The CDR3 DNA sequence: TGCGCCAGCAGCCAAGATCCCCCCCTCAGGGTAGCCTACGAGCAGTACTTC.

This sequence joins TRBV5-6 and TRBJ1-2, with D hard to call. The CDR3 extends over 14 amino acids. V was shortened by 5 bases and J by 4 bases, with 15 bases between the two germline ends. CDR1 and CDR2 (germline): SGHDT, YYEEEE. The CDR3: CASSPGAGSYGYTF. Written as DNA, the CDR3 is TGTGCCAGCAGTCCGGGAGCGGGGAGCTATGGCTACACCTTC. The complete variable domain, with remaining parts taken from reference TRBV5-6 and TRBJ1-2, reads DAGVTQSPTHLIKTRGQQVTLRCSPKSGHDTVSWYQQALGQGPQFIFQYYEEEERQRGNFPDRFSGHQFPNYSSELNVNALLLGDSALYLCASSPGAGSYGYTFGSGTRLTVV.

V gene TRBV4-3 combines with J gene TRBJ2-1; a weak D match, TRBD1 (5 bases). The V gene's germline CDR1 is LGHNA and CDR2 YSLEER. The CDR3 totals 16 residues. The V end lost 0 bases, the J end lost 6 bases, and 15 bases lay between the germline ends. CDR3 DNA sequence: TGCGCCAGCAGCCAAGAGAGACCAGGGCCGGGCAATGAGCAGTTCTTC. Amino acid sequence: CASSQERPGPGNEQFF.

This chain connects TRBV14 to TRBJ2-1, with D tentatively TRBD1 (6 bases). With 4 bases removed from V and 8 bases from J, the gap between germline ends came to 18 bases. The CDR3 has 15 residues. CDR1 and CDR2 (germline): SGHDN, FVKESK. The DNA for the CDR3 is TGTGCCAGCAGCCCTCGGTGGGCAGGGGCAGATGAGCAGTTCTTC. Translated: CASSPRWAGADEQFF. Complete variable domain (other parts from reference TRBV14 and TRBJ2-1): EAGVTQFPSHSVIEKGQTVTLRCDPISGHDNLYWYRRVMGKEIKFLLHFVKESKQDESGMPNNRFLAERTGGTYSTLKVQPAELEDSGVYFCASSPRWAGADEQFFGPGTRLTVL.

This clone has more than one count but fewer than ten. The chain has TRBV5-1 and TRBJ1-6; 8 bases line up with TRBD1. The CDR3 runs 15 residues. Losses at the gene ends were 4 bases for V and 10 bases for J; bases not matched to a gene: 10. The germline gives CDR1 SGHRS, CDR2 YFSETQ. The CDR3 loop is CASSQSGTGESPLHF. CDR3 coding DNA: TGCGCCAGCAGCCAGTCCGGGACAGGAGAATCACCCCTCCACTTT.

The rearrangement uses TRBV3-1 (or the pseudogene TRBV3-2) and TRBJ2-3, with a possible D match to TRBD2 (5 bases). The CDR3 has 14 residues. Germline CDR1 LGHDT, CDR2 YNNKEL (reference sequence). The ends were cut back, 2 bases at V and 3 bases at J, with 9 bases in the middle. The CDR3 DNA reads as TGTGCCAGCAGCCAATCCCGGGGTACAGATACGCAGTATTTT. Translated, it gives CASSQSRGTDTQYF.

This chain connects TRBV29-1 to TRBJ1-4, with D tentatively TRBD1 (5 bases). Germline loops: CDR1 SQVTM, CDR2 ANQGSEA. CDR3 size: 11 residues. V lost 7 bases to trimming and J lost 7 bases, with 10 bases between them. The CDR3: CSGRRGEKLFF. In DNA, the CDR3 is TGCAGCGGACGGAGGGGTGAAAAACTGTTTTTT.

The CDR3 spells CASSLAGYGYTF. CDR3 nucleotides: TGTGCCAGCAGTTTGGCAGGGTATGGCTACACCTTC. This sequence joins TRBV28 and TRBJ1-2; D possibly corresponds to TRBD1 (5 bases). CDR1 and CDR2 from the germline V gene are MDHEN and SYDVKM. V was clipped by 3 bases and J by 5 bases, with 7 bases between them. The length of the CDR3 is 12 residues.

The rearrangement uses TRBV28 and TRBJ2-1, with 10 bases aligning to TRBD2. Germline V lookup: CDR1 MDHEN, CDR2 SYDVKM. The CDR3 sequence is 19 residues long. The J segment lost 0 bases and the V segment lost 5 bases, leaving 13 bases of the junction unmatched. The CDR3 sequence is CASSLPLGSGRNSYNEQFF. The DNA for the CDR3 is TGTGCCAGCAGTCTCCCCCTTGGTAGCGGGAGGAACTCCTACAATGAGCAGTTCTTC. Based on the CDR3 plus reference TRBV28 and TRBJ2-1, the full variable domain is DVKVTQSSRYLVKRTGEKVFLECVQDMDHENMFWYRQDPGLGLRLIYFSYDVKMKEKGDIPEGYSVSREKKERFSLILESASTNQTSMYLCASSLPLGSGRNSYNEQFFGPGTRLTVL.

The sample holds one count of this clone. The chain is built from TRBV30 and TRBJ1-6; no firm D call. Germline CDR1 GTSNPN, CDR2 SVGIG (reference sequence). The V end lost 2 bases, the J end lost 10 bases, and 9 bases lay between the germline ends. The CDR3 is 12 residues long. The CDR3 reads CAWSPAGSPLHF. CDR3 bases: TGTGCCTGGAGTCCCGCCGGGTCACCCCTCCACTTT.

The rearrangement uses TRBV2 and TRBJ2-3; 12 nucleotides match TRBD2. Germline V lookup: CDR1 SNHLY, CDR2 FYNNEI. The CDR3 contains 16 residues. V shed 6 bases and J 2 bases; nucleotides not matched to a gene: 6. The CDR3 sequence: CASRRTSGILTDTQYF. The CDR3 DNA follows: TGTGCCAGCAGGAGGACTAGCGGGATCCTCACAGATACGCAGTATTTT.

The V gene is TRBV5-4, the J gene TRBJ1-1; TRBD1 aligns across 7 bases. Germline CDR1 and CDR2: SGHNT and YYREEE (reference sequence). This CDR3 is built from 14 residues. V shed 4 bases and J 1 base; nucleotides not matched to a gene: 4. In nucleotides, the CDR3 is TGTGCCAGCAGCCCGGGACAGTGGAACACTGAAGCTTTCTTT. Translated, it gives CASSPGQWNTEAFF.

The CDR3 DNA is TGTGCCAGCAGCCCTAATGTTTGGACAGTTGGTGAAAAACTGTTTTTT. Amino acid sequence: CASSPNVWTVGEKLFF. The V call is TRBV3-1 (or the pseudogene TRBV3-2), the J call TRBJ1-4, with D possibly being TRBD1 (6 bases). V was cut by 4 bases and J by 7 bases, with 19 bases left in between. This CDR3 has 16 amino acids. Germline V gene sequence: CDR1 LGHDT, CDR2 YNNKEL (reference sequence).

This chain uses TRBV4-3 with TRBJ2-3; 11 bases line up with TRBD2. The V gene end was trimmed by 5 bases and the J gene end by 5 bases; junction bases not matched to a gene: 6. Germline CDR1 reads LGHNA; CDR2 reads YSLEER. The CDR3 covers 15 residues. The CDR3 DNA reads as TGCGCCAGCAGCGTTAGCGGGAGGGCCGGAGATACGCAGTATTTT. Protein product: CASSVSGRAGDTQYF.